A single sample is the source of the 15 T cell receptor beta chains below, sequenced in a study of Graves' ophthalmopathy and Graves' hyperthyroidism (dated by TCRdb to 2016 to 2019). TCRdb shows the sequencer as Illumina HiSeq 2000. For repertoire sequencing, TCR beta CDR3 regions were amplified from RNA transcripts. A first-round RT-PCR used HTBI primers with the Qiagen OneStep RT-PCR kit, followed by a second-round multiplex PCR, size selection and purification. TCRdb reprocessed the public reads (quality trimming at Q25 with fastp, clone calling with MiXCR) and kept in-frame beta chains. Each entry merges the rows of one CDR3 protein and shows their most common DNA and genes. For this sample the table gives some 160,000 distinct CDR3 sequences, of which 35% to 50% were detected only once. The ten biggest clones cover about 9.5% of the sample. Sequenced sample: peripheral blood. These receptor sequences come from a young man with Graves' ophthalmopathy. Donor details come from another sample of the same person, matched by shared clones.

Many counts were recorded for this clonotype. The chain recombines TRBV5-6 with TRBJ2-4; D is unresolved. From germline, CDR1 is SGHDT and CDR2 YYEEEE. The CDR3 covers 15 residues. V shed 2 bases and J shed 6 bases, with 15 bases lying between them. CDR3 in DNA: TGTGCCAGCAGCTTATCTGAGGTTTTACGAAACATTCAGTACTTC. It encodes CASSLSEVLRNIQYF.

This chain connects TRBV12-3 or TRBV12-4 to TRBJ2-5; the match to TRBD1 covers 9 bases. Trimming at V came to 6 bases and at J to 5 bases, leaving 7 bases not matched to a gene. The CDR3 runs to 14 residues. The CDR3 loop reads CASRPGTGRETQYF. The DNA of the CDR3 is TGTGCCAGCAGACCCGGGACAGGGAGGGAGACCCAGTACTTC.

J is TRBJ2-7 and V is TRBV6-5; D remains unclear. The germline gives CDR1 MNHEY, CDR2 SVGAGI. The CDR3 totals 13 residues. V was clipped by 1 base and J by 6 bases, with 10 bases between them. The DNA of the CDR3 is TGTGCCAGCAGTTACTTGACCAAGGCCGAGCAGTACTTC. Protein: CASSYLTKAEQYF.

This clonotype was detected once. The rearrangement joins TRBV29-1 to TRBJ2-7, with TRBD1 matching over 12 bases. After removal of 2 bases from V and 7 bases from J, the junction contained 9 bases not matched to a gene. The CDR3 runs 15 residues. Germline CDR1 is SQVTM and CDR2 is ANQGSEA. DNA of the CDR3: TGCAGCGTTGAATCACTTGGGACAGGGGGCGCAGAGCAGTACTTC. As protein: CSVESLGTGGAEQYF.

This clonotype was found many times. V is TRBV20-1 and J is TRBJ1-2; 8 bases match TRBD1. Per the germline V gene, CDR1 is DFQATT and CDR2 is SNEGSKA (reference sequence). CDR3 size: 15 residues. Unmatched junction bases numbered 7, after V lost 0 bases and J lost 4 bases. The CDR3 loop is CSARDLDRGTYGYTF. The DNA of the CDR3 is TGCAGTGCTAGAGATCTCGACAGGGGCACCTATGGCTACACCTTC.

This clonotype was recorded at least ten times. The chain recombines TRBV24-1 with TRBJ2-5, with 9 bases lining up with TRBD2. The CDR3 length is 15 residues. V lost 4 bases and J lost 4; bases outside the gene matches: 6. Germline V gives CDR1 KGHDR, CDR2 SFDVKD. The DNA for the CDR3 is TGTGCCACCAGTGACCGCGGGACTAGCATAGAGACCCAGTACTTC. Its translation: CATSDRGTSIETQYF.

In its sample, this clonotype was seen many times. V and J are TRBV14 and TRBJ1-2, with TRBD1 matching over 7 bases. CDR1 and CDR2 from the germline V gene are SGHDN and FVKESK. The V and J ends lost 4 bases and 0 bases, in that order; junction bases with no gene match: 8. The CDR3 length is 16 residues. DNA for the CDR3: TGTGCCAGCAGCCCGCATGACAGGGTACCTAACTATGGCTACACCTTC. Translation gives CASSPHDRVPNYGYTF.

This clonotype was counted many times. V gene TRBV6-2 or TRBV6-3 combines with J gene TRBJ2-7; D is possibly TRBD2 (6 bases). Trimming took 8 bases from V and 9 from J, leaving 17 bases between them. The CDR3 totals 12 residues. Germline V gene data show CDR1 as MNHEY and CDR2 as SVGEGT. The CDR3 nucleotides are TGTGCCAGCGCCCAGACTAGACGAGGGCAGTACTTC. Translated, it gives CASAQTRRGQYF.

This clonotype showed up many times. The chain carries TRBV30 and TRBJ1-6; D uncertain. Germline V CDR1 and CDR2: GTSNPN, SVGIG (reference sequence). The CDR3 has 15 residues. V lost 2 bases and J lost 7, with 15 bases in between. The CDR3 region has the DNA TGTGCCTGGAGTCCCCGTCGGTCGGCGAATTCACCCCTCCACTTT. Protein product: CAWSPRRSANSPLHF. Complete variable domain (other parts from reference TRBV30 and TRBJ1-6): SQTIHQWPATLVQPVGSPLSLECTVEGTSNPNLYWYRQAAGRGLQLLFYSVGIGQISSEVPQNLSASRPQDRQFILSSKKLLLSDSGFYLCAWSPRRSANSPLHFGNGTRLTVT.

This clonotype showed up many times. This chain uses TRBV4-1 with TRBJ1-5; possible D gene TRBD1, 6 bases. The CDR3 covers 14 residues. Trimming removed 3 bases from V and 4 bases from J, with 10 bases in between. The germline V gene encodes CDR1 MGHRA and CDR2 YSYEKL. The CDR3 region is CASSHRQVNQPQHF. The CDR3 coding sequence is TGCGCCAGCAGCCACCGACAGGTTAATCAGCCCCAGCATTTT.

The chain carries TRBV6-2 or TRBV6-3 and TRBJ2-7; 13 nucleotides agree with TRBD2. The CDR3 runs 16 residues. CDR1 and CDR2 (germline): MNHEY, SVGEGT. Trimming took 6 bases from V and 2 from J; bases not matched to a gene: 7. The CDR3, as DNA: TGTGCCAGCAGCTCGCAGGGACTAGCGGGAACCTACGAGCAGTACTTC. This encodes CASSSQGLAGTYEQYF.

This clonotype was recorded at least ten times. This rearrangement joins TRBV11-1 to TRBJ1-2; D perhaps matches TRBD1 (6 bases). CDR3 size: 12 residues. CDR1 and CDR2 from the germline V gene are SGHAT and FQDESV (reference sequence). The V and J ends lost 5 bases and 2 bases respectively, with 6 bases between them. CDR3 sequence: CASSDRNYGYTF. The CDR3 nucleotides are TGTGCCAGCAGCGACAGGAACTATGGCTACACCTTC.

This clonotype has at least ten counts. CDR3 region: CSARDSKGTLNTEAFF. CDR3 nucleotides: TGCAGTGCTAGAGATAGTAAGGGGACTTTGAACACTGAAGCTTTCTTT. The V and J genes are TRBV20-1 and TRBJ1-1, with D perhaps TRBD1 (5 bases). V was clipped by 0 bases and J by 0 bases, with 14 bases between them. The germline V gene has CDR1 DFQATT and CDR2 SNEGSKA (reference sequence). The CDR3 sequence is 16 residues long.

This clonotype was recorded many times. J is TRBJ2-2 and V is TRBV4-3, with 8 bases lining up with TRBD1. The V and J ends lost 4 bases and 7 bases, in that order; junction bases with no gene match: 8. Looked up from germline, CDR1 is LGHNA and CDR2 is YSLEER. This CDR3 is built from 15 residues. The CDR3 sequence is CASSPRQGRNGELFF. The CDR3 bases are TGCGCCAGCAGCCCCCGACAGGGGAGGAACGGGGAGCTGTTTTTT.

The CDR3, as DNA: TGTGCCAGCAGTTCGACGCGCACTGAAGCTTTCTTT. This translates into CASSSTRTEAFF. The chain recombines TRBV6-5 with TRBJ1-1, with unresolved D. CDR3 length: 12 amino acids. Germline V gene sequence: CDR1 MNHEY, CDR2 SVGAGI. V gave up 4 bases and J gave up 4 bases, with 7 bases separating them.